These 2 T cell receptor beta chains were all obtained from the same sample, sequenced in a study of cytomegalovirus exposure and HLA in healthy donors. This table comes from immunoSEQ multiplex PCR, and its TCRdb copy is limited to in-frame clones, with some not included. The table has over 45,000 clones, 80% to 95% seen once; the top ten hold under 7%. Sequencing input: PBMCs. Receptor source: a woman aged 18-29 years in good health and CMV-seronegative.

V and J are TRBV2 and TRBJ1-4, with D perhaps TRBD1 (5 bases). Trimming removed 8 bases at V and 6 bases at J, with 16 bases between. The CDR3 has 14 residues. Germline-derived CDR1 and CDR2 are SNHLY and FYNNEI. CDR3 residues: CASRSDSSDEKLFF. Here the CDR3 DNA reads TGTGCCAGCCGATCCGACAGTTCGGATGAAAAACTGTTTTTT.

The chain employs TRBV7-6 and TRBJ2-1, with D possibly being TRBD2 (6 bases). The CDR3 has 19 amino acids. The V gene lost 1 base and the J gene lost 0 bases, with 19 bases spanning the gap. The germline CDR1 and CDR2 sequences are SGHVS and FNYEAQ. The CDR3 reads CASSLGMTRATSSYNEQFF. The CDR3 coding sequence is TGTGCCAGCAGCTTAGGCATGACTAGGGCTACTAGCTCCTACAATGAGCAGTTCTTC.